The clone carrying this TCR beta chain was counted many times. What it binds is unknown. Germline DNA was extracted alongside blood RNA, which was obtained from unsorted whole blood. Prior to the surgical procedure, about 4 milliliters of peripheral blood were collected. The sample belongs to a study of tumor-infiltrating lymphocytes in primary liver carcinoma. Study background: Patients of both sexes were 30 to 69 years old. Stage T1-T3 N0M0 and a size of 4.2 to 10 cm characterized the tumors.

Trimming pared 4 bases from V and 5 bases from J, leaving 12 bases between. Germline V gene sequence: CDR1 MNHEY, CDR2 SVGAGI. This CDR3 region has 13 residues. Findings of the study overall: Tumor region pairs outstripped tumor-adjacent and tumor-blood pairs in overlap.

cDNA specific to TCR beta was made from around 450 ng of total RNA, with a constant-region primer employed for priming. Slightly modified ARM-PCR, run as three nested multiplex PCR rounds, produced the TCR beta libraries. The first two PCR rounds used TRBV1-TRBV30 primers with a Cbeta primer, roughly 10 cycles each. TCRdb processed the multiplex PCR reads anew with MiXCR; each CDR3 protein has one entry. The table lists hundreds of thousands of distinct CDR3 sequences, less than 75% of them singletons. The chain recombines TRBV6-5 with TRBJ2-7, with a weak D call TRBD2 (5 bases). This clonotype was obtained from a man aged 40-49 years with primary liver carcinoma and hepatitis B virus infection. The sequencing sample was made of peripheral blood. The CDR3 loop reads CASSFVGEDEQYF. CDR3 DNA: TGTGCCAGCAGTTTTGTGGGAGAGGACGAGCAGTACTTC.